A selection of T cell receptor beta chains follows, all from one sample in a study of vaccination and CD4 T cells after COVID-19. TCRdb used MiXCR to reprocess the PCR reads, holding one entry per CDR3 protein. Counted here are some 16,000 distinct CDR3 sequences, about 60% occurring once; the ten biggest clones make up 9.5% to 11%. Their specific antigens are unknown. Input material: CD4+ T cells from blood, cultured in vitro. Receptors were obtained from a human donor who had recovered from COVID-19. The CDR3 runs from the conserved cysteine through the conserved F or W. D genes are given only for firm matches. Part of the rows lack a size; the others show once, few, many or a class for expanded clones.

j_call d_call clone_size v_call cdr3_aa cdr3_nt
TRBJ1-2 . . TRBV10-2 CASSDGYGYTF TGCGCCAGCAGTGATGGGTATGGCTACACCTTC
TRBJ2-7 . . TRBV21-1 CASSKEARDRGCYEQYF TGTGCCAGCAGCAAAGAGGCTCGGGACAGAGGGTGCTACGAGCAGTACTTC
TRBJ2-7 . once TRBV5-1 CASSLVQGFAYEQYF TGCGCCAGCAGCTTGGTACAGGGTTTCGCCTACGAGCAGTACTTC
TRBJ1-2 TRBD1 . TRBV6-1 CASRLRTGGHYGYTF TGTGCCAGCAGACTTAGGACAGGGGGGCACTATGGCTACACCTTC
TRBJ1-4 TRBD1 . TRBV6-1 CASSSPGTGNEKLFF TGTGCCAGCAGTAGCCCCGGGACAGGGAATGAAAAACTGTTTTTT
TRBJ1-2 . once TRBV6-2/TRBV6-3 CASSLTQNIYGYTF TGTGCCAGCAGCCTAACCCAGAATATTTATGGCTACACCTTC
TRBJ2-4 TRBD2 . TRBV27 CASKRDAGGKAKNIQYF TGTGCCAGCAAGAGGGACGCGGGAGGGAAGGCCAAAAACATTCAGTACTTC
TRBJ1-5 TRBD1 few TRBV12-3/TRBV12-4 CASSGTDDQPQHF TGTGCCAGCAGTGGGACAGACGATCAGCCCCAGCATTTT
TRBJ2-7 TRBD2 . TRBV7-2 CASSLSAGVDEQYF TGTGCCAGCAGCCTCTCAGCGGGAGTCGACGAGCAGTACTTC
TRBJ2-3 TRBD2 . TRBV7-9 CASSSPSGRARLTDTQYF TGTGCCAGCAGCTCCCCTAGCGGGAGGGCCAGGCTCACAGATACGCAGTATTTT
TRBJ1-1 TRBD1 . TRBV29-1 CSVRRLTGSAEAFF TGCAGCGTTAGACGGCTGACAGGGTCTGCTGAAGCTTTCTTT
TRBJ2-1 . large TRBV24-1 CATAPGAVTNEQFF TGTGCCACCGCCCCCGGGGCCGTGACCAATGAGCAGTTCTTC
TRBJ2-3 . . TRBV5-4 CASSSNREDTQYF TGTGCCAGCAGCTCCAACAGGGAGGATACGCAGTATTTT
TRBJ2-5 . . TRBV4-1 CASSQGRTKETQYF TGCGCCAGCAGCCAAGGTCGGACTAAGGAGACCCAGTACTTC
TRBJ1-2 . few TRBV11-1 CASSRFGPGAGYTF TGTGCCAGCAGCCGTTTTGGGCCTGGGGCTGGCTACACCTTC
TRBJ1-6 . . TRBV4-2 CASSQEGSRRGGNSPLHF TGTGCCAGCAGCCAAGAGGGGTCGAGGAGGGGAGGGAATTCACCCCTCCACTTT
TRBJ1-6 TRBD1 . TRBV11-3 CASSPGQGLNSPLHF TGTGCCAGCAGTCCCGGACAGGGCCTAAATTCACCCCTCCACTTT
TRBJ1-4 . . TRBV2 CASSYRAGGEKLFF TGTGCCAGCAGTTACAGGGCCGGGGGTGAAAAACTGTTTTTT
TRBJ2-3 . . TRBV7-2 CASSLFGASTDTQYF TGTGCCAGCAGCTTGTTCGGGGCTAGCACAGATACGCAGTATTTT
TRBJ2-2 TRBD1 once TRBV28 CATQTGGIGELFF TGTGCCACTCAGACAGGGGGCATCGGGGAGCTGTTTTTT
TRBJ2-7 TRBD2 . TRBV27 CASSFGTSVEQYF TGTGCCAGCAGTTTTGGGACTAGCGTCGAGCAGTACTTC
TRBJ1-1 . few TRBV6-1 CASSGEGAEAFF TGTGCCAGCAGCGGGGAGGGGGCTGAAGCTTTCTTT
TRBJ1-2 . . TRBV14 CASSPFWEGRGYTF TGTGCCAGCAGCCCTTTCTGGGAGGGCCGAGGCTACACCTTC
TRBJ1-5 . . TRBV6-5 CASSYLGNQPQHF TGTGCCAGCAGTTATTTGGGTAATCAGCCCCAGCATTTT
TRBJ2-2 TRBD2 once TRBV10-3 CANRLAGDTGELFF TGTGCCAACCGACTAGCGGGAGACACCGGGGAGCTGTTTTTT
TRBJ1-1 . . TRBV18 CASSPTGTTEAFF TGTGCCAGCTCACCAACCGGGACCACTGAAGCTTTCTTT
TRBJ2-7 . . TRBV5-4 CASSLRGGSYEQYF TGTGCCAGCAGCTTGAGAGGGGGCTCCTACGAGCAGTACTTC
TRBJ1-2 . . TRBV5-6 CASSPVAGGYGYTF TGTGCCAGCAGCCCGGTGGCTGGTGGCTATGGCTACACCTTC
TRBJ1-2 . few TRBV7-9 CASSGRAMNYGYTF TGTGCCAGCAGCGGACGGGCGATGAACTATGGCTACACCTTC
TRBJ2-1 TRBD2 . TRBV7-8 CASSFGTSGTYNEQFF TGTGCCAGCAGTTTCGGGACTAGCGGAACCTACAATGAGCAGTTCTTC
TRBJ2-7 . . TRBV7-9 CASSLVGGRSSYEQYF TGTGCCAGCAGCTTAGTAGGAGGGCGGAGCTCCTACGAGCAGTACTTC
TRBJ2-7 TRBD2 . TRBV7-2 CASSMRTSGSSHEQYF TGTGCCAGCAGCATGAGGACTAGCGGGAGTTCCCACGAGCAGTACTTC
TRBJ2-7 . . TRBV20-1 CSASRQGAAYEQYF TGCAGTGCTAGCCGGCAAGGGGCGGCCTACGAGCAGTACTTC
TRBJ2-7 . . TRBV11-3 CASSLDLWSSYEQYF TGTGCCAGCAGCTTAGATCTTTGGAGCTCCTACGAGCAGTACTTC
TRBJ2-6 . . TRBV18 CASSPGQGRAGANVLTF TGTGCCAGCTCACCAGGGCAGGGAAGGGCTGGGGCCAACGTCCTGACTTTC
TRBJ2-3 TRBD2 few TRBV30 CAWSALAGEADTQYF TGTGCCTGGAGTGCCCTAGCGGGAGAAGCAGATACGCAGTATTTT
TRBJ1-5 . . TRBV4-1 CASSQGGGVGQPQHF TGCGCCAGCAGCCAAGGCGGGGGAGTTGGACAGCCCCAGCATTTT
TRBJ2-5 . . TRBV30 CAWEPIQETQYF TGTGCCTGGGAGCCCATCCAAGAGACCCAGTACTTC
TRBJ2-1 . . TRBV11-3 CASSRGRGGTRNEQFF TGTGCCAGCAGCAGAGGAAGGGGGGGAACCCGCAATGAGCAGTTCTTC
TRBJ1-1 . . TRBV5-5 CASSLAGATPEAFF TGTGCCAGCAGCTTGGCCGGGGCGACGCCTGAAGCTTTCTTT
TRBJ2-1 TRBD2 . TRBV20-1 CSAPRGLARSNEQFF TGCAGTGCTCCAAGGGGACTAGCAAGATCGAATGAGCAGTTCTTC
TRBJ2-4 . . TRBV28 CASGPWDLAKNIQYF TGTGCCAGCGGCCCTTGGGACCTAGCCAAAAACATTCAGTACTTC
TRBJ2-7 . . TRBV20-1 CSASPHPYEQYF TGCAGTGCTAGCCCTCACCCATACGAGCAGTACTTC
TRBJ1-2 TRBD1 . TRBV19 CASSKTGRLDYGYTF TGTGCCAGTAGTAAGACAGGGCGGCTCGACTATGGCTACACCTTC
TRBJ1-5 . . TRBV28 CASSLDRYQPQHF TGTGCCAGCAGTTTGGACAGATATCAGCCCCAGCATTTT
TRBJ1-1 . few TRBV19 CASTPIVSDTEAFF TGTGCCAGTACTCCGATAGTCTCGGACACTGAAGCTTTCTTT
TRBJ1-2 . few TRBV6-2/TRBV6-3 CASRVSGNYGYTF TGTGCCAGCAGAGTATCAGGGAACTATGGCTACACCTTC
TRBJ2-2 TRBD1 few TRBV7-9 CASSSSRPPRQGTFTGELFF TGTGCCAGCAGCTCCAGTAGGCCCCCCAGACAGGGTACTTTCACCGGGGAGCTGTTTTTT
TRBJ2-1 . . TRBV7-3 CASSLDASYNEQFF TGTGCCAGCAGCTTGGATGCTTCCTACAATGAGCAGTTCTTC
TRBJ2-1 TRBD2 once TRBV12-3/TRBV12-4 CASSLVGRASYNEQFF TGTGCCAGCAGTTTAGTCGGGAGGGCTTCCTACAATGAGCAGTTCTTC
TRBJ2-7 . . TRBV20-1 CSASAMAGAHEQYF TGCAGTGCTAGTGCGATGGCAGGGGCCCACGAGCAGTACTTC